This TCR beta chain was retrieved from a study of T-cell memory formation after mild COVID-19. Across the study: The TCR clusters were mostly specific to one donor.

5'RACE primed from the constant segment yielded TCR alpha and TCR beta cDNA libraries bearing sample barcodes and UMIs. TCRdb re-called the 5' RACE reads through MiXCR, storing one row per CDR3 protein. The sample records approximately 89,000 distinct CDR3 sequences, 9.5% to 15% being singletons. The CDR3 runs 15 residues. Germline V gene lookup returns CDR1 SGHRS and CDR2 YFSETQ. Trimming left V 1 base short and J 1 base short, with 11 bases between. The clonotype originates from a man younger than 35 who had mild COVID-19 (a few samples of this study predate the infection). Cell type and time point are not known. Input material: PBMCs or a T cell subset sorted from them (not recorded which). The chain employs TRBV5-1 and TRBJ1-1; perhaps TRBD1 as D (6 bases). The CDR3 loop is CASSLPDRPNTEAFF. The CDR3 DNA reads TGCGCCAGCAGCTTGCCCGACAGGCCGAACACTGAAGCTTTCTTT. The full variable domain, with the rest looked up from reference TRBV5-1 and TRBJ1-1, is KAGVTQTPRYLIKTRGQQVTLSCSPISGHRSVSWYQQTPGQGLQFLFEYFSETQRNKGNFPGRFSGRQFSNSRSEMNVSTLELGDSALYLCASSLPDRPNTEAFFGQGTRLTVV.